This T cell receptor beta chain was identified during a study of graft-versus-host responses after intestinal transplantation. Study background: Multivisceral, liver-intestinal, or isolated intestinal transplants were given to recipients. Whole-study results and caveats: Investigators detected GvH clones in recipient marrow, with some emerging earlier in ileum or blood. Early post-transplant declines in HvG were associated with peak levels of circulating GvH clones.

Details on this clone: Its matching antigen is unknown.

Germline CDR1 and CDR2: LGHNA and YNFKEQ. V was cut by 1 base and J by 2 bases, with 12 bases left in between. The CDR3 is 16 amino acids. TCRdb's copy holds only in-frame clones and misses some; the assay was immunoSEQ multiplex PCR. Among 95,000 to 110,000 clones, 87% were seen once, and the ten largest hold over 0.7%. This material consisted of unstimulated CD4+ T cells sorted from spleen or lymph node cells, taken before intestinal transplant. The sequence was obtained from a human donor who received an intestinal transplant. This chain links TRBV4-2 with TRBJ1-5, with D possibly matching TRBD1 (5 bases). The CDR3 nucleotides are TGTGCCAGCAGCCAAGCCGGGACCTATCGCAATCAGCCCCAGCATTTT. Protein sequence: CASSQAGTYRNQPQHF.